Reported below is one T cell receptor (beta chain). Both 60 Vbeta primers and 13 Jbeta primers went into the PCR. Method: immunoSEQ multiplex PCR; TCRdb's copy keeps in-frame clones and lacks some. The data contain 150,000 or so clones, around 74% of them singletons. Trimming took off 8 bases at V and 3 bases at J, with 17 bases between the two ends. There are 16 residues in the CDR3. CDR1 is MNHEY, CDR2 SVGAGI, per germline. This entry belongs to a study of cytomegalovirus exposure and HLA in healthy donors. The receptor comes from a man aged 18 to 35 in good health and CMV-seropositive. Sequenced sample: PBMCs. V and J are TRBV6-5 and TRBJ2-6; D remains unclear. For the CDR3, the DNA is TGTGCCAGCGGTTTGGGCCTCTTCGGTGGGGCCAACGTCCTGACTTTC. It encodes CASGLGLFGGANVLTF.